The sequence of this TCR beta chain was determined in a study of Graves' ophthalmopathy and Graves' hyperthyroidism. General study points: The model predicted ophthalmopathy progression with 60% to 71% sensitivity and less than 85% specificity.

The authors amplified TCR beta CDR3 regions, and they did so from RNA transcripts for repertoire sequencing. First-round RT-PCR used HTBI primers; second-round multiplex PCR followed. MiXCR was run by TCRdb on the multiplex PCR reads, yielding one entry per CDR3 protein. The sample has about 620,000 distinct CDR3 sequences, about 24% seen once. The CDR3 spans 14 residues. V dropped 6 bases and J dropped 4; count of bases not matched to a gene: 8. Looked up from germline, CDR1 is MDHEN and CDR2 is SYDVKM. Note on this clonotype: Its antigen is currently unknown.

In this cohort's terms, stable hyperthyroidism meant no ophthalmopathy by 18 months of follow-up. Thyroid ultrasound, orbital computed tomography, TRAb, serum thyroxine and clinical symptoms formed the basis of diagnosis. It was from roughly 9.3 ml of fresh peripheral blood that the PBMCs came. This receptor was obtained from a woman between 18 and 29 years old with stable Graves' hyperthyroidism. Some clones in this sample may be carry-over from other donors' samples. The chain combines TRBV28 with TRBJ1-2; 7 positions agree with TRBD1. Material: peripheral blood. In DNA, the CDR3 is TGTGCCAGCAGCCCACAGGGGAACAGCTATGGCTACACCTTC. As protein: CASSPQGNSYGYTF.